This TCR beta chain was captured by sequencing in a study of blood T cell repertoires in COVID-19. Profiled with immunoSEQ multiplex PCR; TCRdb holds only in-frame clones, not every one. The profile shows 250,000 to 350,000 clones, 80% to 90% of them singletons. The germline V and J ends were trimmed by 1 base and 5 bases, with 16 bases remaining between them. Germline V gene lookup returns CDR1 LGHDT and CDR2 YNNKEL (reference sequence). The CDR3 length is 16 residues. This clone has just one count. The rearrangement links TRBV3-1 (or the pseudogene TRBV3-2) to TRBJ2-3; D is perhaps TRBD2 (6 bases). Sequenced material: PBMCs or T cells enriched from blood (not recorded which). The sequence derives from a woman aged 25 to 39 who had recovered from COVID-19. CDR3 in DNA: TGTGCCAGCAGCCAAGGGGGCGCGGGACCCGGAGATACGCAGTATTTT. Its protein product is CASSQGGAGPGDTQYF.